This entry concerns a single TCR beta chain. Its target is unknown. This sample stems from a study of CD8 T cells in Susac syndrome. Study-level results: As the study acknowledged, the number of individuals who were part of its TCR sequencing and HLA analysis was relatively small.

CDR3 length: 13 residues. Germline assignment: CDR1 MNHEY and CDR2 SMNVEV (reference sequence). Trimming stripped 6 bases from V and 1 base from J, with 9 bases between. High-throughput TCR beta sequencing covered peripheral CD8+ and CD4+ T cells. It was negative isolation that provided the CD8+ and CD4+ T cells, whereas TEMRA cells were enriched by FACS. The RNA input was roughly 0.45 to 1 ug, and it was reverse transcribed with random hexamers. Amplification of TCR beta CDR3 spanned 54 Vbeta and 13 Jbeta via immunoSEQ multiplex PCR. One entry per CDR3 protein, called by TCRdb with MiXCR from the immunoSEQ multiplex PCR reads. The data hold about 69,000 distinct CDR3 sequences, with 91% observed a single time.

The origin of this receptor is a human donor with multiple sclerosis. The chain employs TRBV27 and TRBJ2-5, with D possibly matching TRBD2 (6 bases). Sequenced material: CD8+ T cells from PBMCs. CDR3 sequence: CASRPGLQETQYF. As DNA, the CDR3 is TGTGCCAGCAGGCCGGGACTCCAAGAGACCCAGTACTTC.